Listed below are T cell receptor beta chains from one sample, sequenced in a study of T cells in Graves' hyperthyroidism and ophthalmopathy. TCRdb called the multiplex PCR reads again in MiXCR, with one record for every CDR3 protein. The table lists about 500,000 distinct CDR3 sequences, 13% to 15% of them singletons, with around 17% in the top ten. What was sequenced was blood. These TCRs come from a woman under 30 with Graves' hyperthyroidism. The CDR3 runs from the conserved cysteine through the conserved F or W. A D gene is named only where the DNA matches it firmly. The size field is filled for only some rows; it gives once, few, many or a size class.

. | TRBD2 | TRBJ2-1 | TRBV3-1 | TGTGCCAGCAGCCTACGGGCTAGCGGGAGTCTTTTGGGAAATGAGCAGTTCTTC | CASSLRASGSLLGNEQFF
many | TRBD1 | TRBJ1-1 | TRBV11-3 | TGTGCCAGCAGCGGACGACAGGGGGACACTGAAGCTTTCTTT | CASSGRQGDTEAFF
many | . | TRBJ2-2 | TRBV11-3 | TGTGCCAGCACAATGACGTACACCGGGGAGCTGTTTTTT | CASTMTYTGELFF
many | . | TRBJ1-1 | TRBV11-3 | TGTGCCAGCAGCCCAGAGAGATACATGAACACTGAAGCTTTCTTT | CASSPERYMNTEAFF
. | . | TRBJ2-7 | TRBV9 | TGTGCCAGCAGCGTAGAAGGTTGGACGGCGCAGTACTTC | CASSVEGWTAQYF
many | . | TRBJ2-5 | TRBV12-3/TRBV12-4 | TGTGCCAGCAGTTTAGCGGGGGGCGATCGGAAAGAGACCCAGTACTTC | CASSLAGGDRKETQYF
few | TRBD1 | TRBJ2-1 | TRBV5-1 | TGCGCCAGCAGCCGGACCGGGACAGGGGGGGACAATGAGCAGTTCTTC | CASSRTGTGGDNEQFF
many | . | TRBJ2-5 | TRBV3-1 | TGTGCCAGCAGCCTATCGATGACAGGCTGGACCCAGTACTTC | CASSLSMTGWTQYF
. | . | TRBJ1-1 | TRBV12-3/TRBV12-4 | TGTGCCAGCAGTGAAGACAGTGCAAGGAACACTGAAGCTTTCTTT | CASSEDSARNTEAFF
few | TRBD1 | TRBJ1-6 | TRBV6-1 | TGTGCCAGCAGCTCGGACAGGGAAAATTCACCCCTCCACTTT | CASSSDRENSPLHF
. | . | TRBJ1-3 | TRBV6-1 | TGTGCCAGCAGAGCAAACACCATATATTTT | CASRANTIYF
. | TRBD1 | TRBJ2-1 | TRBV5-1 | TGCGCCAGCAGTGAAGAGGGGGCGCGTGAAGACAATGAGCAGTTCTTC | CASSEEGAREDNEQFF
many | . | TRBJ1-1 | TRBV30 | TGTGCCTGGAGTCTCTCCAGGGACACTGAAGCTTTCTTT | CAWSLSRDTEAFF
once | TRBD2 | TRBJ2-7 | TRBV6-2/TRBV6-3 | TGTGCCAGCAGCCCGGCGGGAGCTGGAACCTACGAGCAGTACTTC | CASSPAGAGTYEQYF
many | . | TRBJ2-7 | TRBV27 | TGTGCCAGCAGTCCCGATTTTGGGGCTTACGAGCAGTACTTC | CASSPDFGAYEQYF
. | TRBD1 | TRBJ1-5 | TRBV30 | TGTGCCTGGAGCGACAGGGGTCGAAAAAGCAATCAGCCCCAGCATTTT | CAWSDRGRKSNQPQHF
many | TRBD2 | TRBJ2-7 | TRBV12-3/TRBV12-4 | TGTGCCAGCAGTTTAATGCCAGCGGGAGCGTCCTACGAGCAGTACTTC | CASSLMPAGASYEQYF
. | TRBD2 | TRBJ2-3 | TRBV13 | TGTGCCAGCAGCTCCCGGGCTAGCGGGAGGTTCAGCACAGATACGCAGTATTTT | CASSSRASGRFSTDTQYF
. | . | TRBJ2-2 | TRBV4-1 | TGCGCCAGCAAGACTAGATCGAACACCGGGGAGCTGTTTTTT | CASKTRSNTGELFF
many | TRBD2 | TRBJ2-1 | TRBV2 | TGTGCCAGCAGTGAGCACCGACTAGCGGGAGCGTATGGCAGGCATGAGCAGTTCTTC | CASSEHRLAGAYGRHEQFF
few | . | TRBJ1-2 | TRBV9 | TGTGCCAGCAGCGTAGGAAAGGAAAGTGGCTACACCTTC | CASSVGKESGYTF
. | . | TRBJ1-2 | TRBV27 | TGTGCCAGCAGTTTGTCATCAGGGCTTAGCTATGGCTACACCTTC | CASSLSSGLSYGYTF
many | . | TRBJ2-1 | TRBV12-5 | TGTGCTAGTGGTAGGACAAGGGGAGCGTCCTACAATGAGCAGTTCTTC | CASGRTRGASYNEQFF
many | . | TRBJ2-2 | TRBV24-1 | TGTGCCACCAGTGATCCGGGTCGGGGAAACACCGGGGAGCTGTTTTTT | CATSDPGRGNTGELFF
few | . | TRBJ2-1 | TRBV4-1 | TGCGCCAGCAGCCAAGATAATCGACCAGGGCAGTTCTTC | CASSQDNRPGQFF
many | TRBD2 | TRBJ2-3 | TRBV7-8 | TGTGCCAGCAGCTTAGCGCGGGGGAGAACAGATACGCAGTATTTT | CASSLARGRTDTQYF
many | TRBD2 | TRBJ2-1 | TRBV27 | TGTGCCAGCAGCACCTCGGGGGGGAGGGCCAACAATGAGCAGTTCTTC | CASSTSGGRANNEQFF
many | TRBD1 | TRBJ2-3 | TRBV29-1 | TGCAGCGTTGGGACAGGACAGGGAAACACAGATACGCAGTATTTT | CSVGTGQGNTDTQYF
. | TRBD1 | TRBJ1-1 | TRBV10-1 | TGCGCCAGCAGTGGCCCACAGGGGCAAAGACTGAATGCTTTCTTT | CASSGPQGQRLNAFF
many | . | TRBJ1-5 | TRBV7-2 | TGTGCCAGCAGCTTAAGTTCCGGGAGCAATCAGCCCCAGCATTTT | CASSLSSGSNQPQHF
. | . | TRBJ2-1 | TRBV5-4 | TGTGCCAGCAGCCAGGGGCGCCAAACAGCCTACAATGAGCAGTTCTTC | CASSQGRQTAYNEQFF
few | . | TRBJ2-7 | TRBV5-1 | TGCGCCAGCAGCCCTGGACCCGGAGGGTTCTACGAGCAGTACTTC | CASSPGPGGFYEQYF
few | . | TRBJ2-1 | TRBV10-3 | TGTGCCACCAGGTTCGAAGCGATCAATGAGCAGTTCTTC | CATRFEAINEQFF
. | . | TRBJ1-3 | TRBV7-8 | TGTGCCGGCACCGGGGGCGGTTTGAGCTCTGGAAACACCATATATTTT | CAGTGGGLSSGNTIYF
many | . | TRBJ2-1 | TRBV30 | TGTGCCTGGCGGAGGTTACGTGAGCAGTTCTTC | CAWRRLREQFF
. | TRBD1 | TRBJ1-6 | TRBV7-9 | TGTGCCAGCAGCTACGACAGGGGGACTTCACCCCTCCACTTT | CASSYDRGTSPLHF
few | . | TRBJ2-1 | TRBV4-1 | TGCGCCAGCAGCCAAGGGCCCCCGACCGCCGGAGGAGGTCCCTCCTACAATGAGCAGTTCTTC | CASSQGPPTAGGGPSYNEQFF
. | TRBD2 | TRBJ2-5 | TRBV18 | TGTGCCAGCTCCCACGACCCCAAAACTAGCGGAGAGACCCAGTACTTC | CASSHDPKTSGETQYF
many | . | TRBJ1-6 | TRBV6-2/TRBV6-3 | TGTGCCAGCAAAGACAACACGAATTCACCCCTCCACTTT | CASKDNTNSPLHF
. | . | TRBJ1-2 | TRBV20-1 | TGCAGTGCTAGAGAAGGATCAGGCGGCTACACCTTC | CSAREGSGGYTF
few | TRBD1 | TRBJ1-6 | TRBV6-2/TRBV6-3 | TGTGCCAGCACTTGGGGGACAGGGGTTAATTCACCCCTCCACTTT | CASTWGTGVNSPLHF
. | . | TRBJ1-1 | TRBV5-1 | TGCGCCAGCAGCTCGGGACATAAGAACACTGAAGCTTTCTTT | CASSSGHKNTEAFF
many | TRBD2 | TRBJ2-1 | TRBV12-3/TRBV12-4 | TGTGCCAGCTCCCCCCTCAGCGGGAGTTACAATGAGCAGTTCTTC | CASSPLSGSYNEQFF
many | . | TRBJ2-1 | TRBV5-1 | TGCGCCAGCAGCTTAGGAACAGGGCTCCTCTACAATGAGCAGTTCTTC | CASSLGTGLLYNEQFF
many | . | TRBJ1-1 | TRBV11-3 | TGTGCCAGCAGCTTGTCGGTGAGGCTTATTAACACTGAAGCTTTCTTT | CASSLSVRLINTEAFF
many | . | TRBJ1-2 | TRBV29-1 | TGCAGCGTTGAAGTAGACGCCTCCGGCAGTTATAACTATGGCTACACCTTC | CSVEVDASGSYNYGYTF
. | TRBD2 | TRBJ2-7 | TRBV20-1 | TGCAGTGCTAGACCCGGGACTAGCAACTACGAGCAGTACTTC | CSARPGTSNYEQYF
few | TRBD2 | TRBJ2-5 | TRBV18 | TGTGCCAGCTCACCGAGACTAGCGGGAGGCCCAAATCAAGAGACCCAGTACTTC | CASSPRLAGGPNQETQYF
many | TRBD2 | TRBJ2-2 | TRBV5-1 | TGCGCCAGCACAGCGGGAGCGGTCGCCGGGGAGCTGTTTTTT | CASTAGAVAGELFF
few | . | TRBJ1-5 | TRBV7-9 | TGTGCCAGCAGCAAAACAGGAGACGAACGTCAGCCCCAGCATTTT | CASSKTGDERQPQHF
. | . | TRBJ1-1 | TRBV19 | TGTGCCAGTAGTATAAGGAACACTGAAGCTTCCTTT | CASSIRNTEASF
many | TRBD2 | TRBJ2-3 | TRBV4-1 | TGCGCCAGCCGATCTCTCAGACTAGCGGGAGCGGATACGCAGTATTTT | CASRSLRLAGADTQYF
many | . | TRBJ2-7 | TRBV2 | TGTGCCAGCTGGACCAGCAGGGTGGCCTACGAGCAGTACTTC | CASWTSRVAYEQYF
. | TRBD2 | TRBJ2-3 | TRBV7-2 | TGTGCCAGCAGCCTGCGGGAGGTGAGAGATACGCAGTATTTT | CASSLREVRDTQYF
. | TRBD1 | TRBJ2-6 | TRBV5-1 | TGCGCCAGCAGCCTACAGCCGACAGGGTCTGGGGCCAACGTCCTGACTTTC | CASSLQPTGSGANVLTF
many | TRBD1 | TRBJ2-5 | TRBV5-5 | TGTGCCAGCAGCTTGCCGACAGGGCGGCAAGAGACCCAGTACTTC | CASSLPTGRQETQYF
. | TRBD2 | TRBJ2-1 | TRBV19 | TGTGCCAGTAGTATAGGGGGCGGGAGTGGGGGTGAGCAGTTCTTC | CASSIGGGSGGEQFF
many | . | TRBJ2-3 | TRBV19 | TGTGCCAGTAGTACCTGGATTGGTAGCGGTCGCACAGATACGCAGTATTTT | CASSTWIGSGRTDTQYF
few | . | TRBJ1-1 | TRBV15 | TGTGCCACCAGCAGAGAGTGGGTCAGAAACACTGAAGCTTTCTTT | CATSREWVRNTEAFF